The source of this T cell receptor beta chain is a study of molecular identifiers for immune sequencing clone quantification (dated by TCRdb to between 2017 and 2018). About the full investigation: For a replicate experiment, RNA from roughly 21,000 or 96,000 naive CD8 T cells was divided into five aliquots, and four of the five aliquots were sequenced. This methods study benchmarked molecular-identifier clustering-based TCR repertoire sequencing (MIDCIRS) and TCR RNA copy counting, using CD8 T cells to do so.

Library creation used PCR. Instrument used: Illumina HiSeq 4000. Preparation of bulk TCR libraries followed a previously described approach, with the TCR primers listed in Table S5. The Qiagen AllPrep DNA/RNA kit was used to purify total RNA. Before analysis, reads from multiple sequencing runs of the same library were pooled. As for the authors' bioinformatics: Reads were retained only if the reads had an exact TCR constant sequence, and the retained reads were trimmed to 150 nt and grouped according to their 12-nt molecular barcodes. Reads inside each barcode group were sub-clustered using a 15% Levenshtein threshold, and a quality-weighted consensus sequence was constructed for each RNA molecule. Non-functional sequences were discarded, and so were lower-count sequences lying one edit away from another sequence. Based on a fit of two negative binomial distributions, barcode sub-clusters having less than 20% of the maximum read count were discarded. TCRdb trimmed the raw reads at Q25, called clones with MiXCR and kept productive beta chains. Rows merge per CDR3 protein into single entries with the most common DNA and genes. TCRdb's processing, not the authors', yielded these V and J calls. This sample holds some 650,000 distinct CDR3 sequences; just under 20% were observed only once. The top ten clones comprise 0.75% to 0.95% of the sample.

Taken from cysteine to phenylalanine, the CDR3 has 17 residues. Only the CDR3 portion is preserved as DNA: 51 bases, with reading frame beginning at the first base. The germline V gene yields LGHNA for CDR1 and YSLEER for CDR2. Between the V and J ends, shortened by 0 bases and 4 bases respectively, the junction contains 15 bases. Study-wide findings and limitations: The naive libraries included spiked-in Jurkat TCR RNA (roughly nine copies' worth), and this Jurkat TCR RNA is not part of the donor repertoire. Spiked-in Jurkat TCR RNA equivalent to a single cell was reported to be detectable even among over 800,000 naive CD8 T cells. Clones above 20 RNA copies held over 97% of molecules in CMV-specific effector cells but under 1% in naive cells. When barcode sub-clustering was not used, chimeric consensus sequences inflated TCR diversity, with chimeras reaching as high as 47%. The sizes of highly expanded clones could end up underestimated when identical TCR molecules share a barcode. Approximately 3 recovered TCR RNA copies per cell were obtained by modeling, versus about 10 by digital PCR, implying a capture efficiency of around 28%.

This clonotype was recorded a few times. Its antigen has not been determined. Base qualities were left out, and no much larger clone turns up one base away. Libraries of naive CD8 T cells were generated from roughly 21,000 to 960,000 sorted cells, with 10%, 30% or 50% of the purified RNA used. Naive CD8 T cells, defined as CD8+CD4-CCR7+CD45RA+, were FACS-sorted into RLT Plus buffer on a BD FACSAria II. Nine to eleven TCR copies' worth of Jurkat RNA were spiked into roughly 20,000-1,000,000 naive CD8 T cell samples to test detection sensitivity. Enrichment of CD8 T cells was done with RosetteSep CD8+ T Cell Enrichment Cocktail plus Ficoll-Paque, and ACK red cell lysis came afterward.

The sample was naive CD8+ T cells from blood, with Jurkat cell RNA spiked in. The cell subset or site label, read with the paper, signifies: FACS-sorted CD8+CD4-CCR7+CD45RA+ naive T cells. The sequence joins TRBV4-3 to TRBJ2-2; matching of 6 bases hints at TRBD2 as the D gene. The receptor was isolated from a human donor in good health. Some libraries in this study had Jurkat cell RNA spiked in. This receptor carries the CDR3 CASSQDRAGTFTGELFF. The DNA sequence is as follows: TGCGCCAGCAGCCAAGATAGGGCCGGGACTTTCACCGGGGAGCTGTTTTTT.